This record covers a single TCR beta chain. Its target is not known. These data are taken from a study of T-cell reconstitution after alpha-beta-depleted transplantation in children. Study-wide results and caveats: Several hundred rapidly expanded clones from non-depleted graft cells reportedly supplied alpha-beta T cells about two months post-transplant. Surviving recipient T cells and thymic progenitors underlay high day-60 TCRbeta diversity in some patients.

Trimming removed 3 bases from V and 6 bases from J; junction bases left unmatched: 5. CDR1 is MRHNA, CDR2 SNTAGT, per germline. The CDR3 runs 15 residues. Preparation of the TCRbeta library involved a method that used unique molecular identifiers. In TCRdb, the PCR reads were re-called with MiXCR into one record per CDR3 protein. The table shows approximately 230,000 distinct CDR3 sequences, with about 25% occurring only once. The clonotype was recovered from a girl aged 2 to 10 with Fanconi anemia, due to receive a stem cell transplant. Sequences were derived from PBMCs, sampled before TCRalphabeta/CD19-depleted stem cell transplant. The chain has TRBV6-4 and TRBJ2-1; TRBD2 agrees at 10 bases. The CDR3 sequence: CASSEDSGGTNEQFF. CDR3 nucleotide sequence: TGTGCCAGCAGTGAAGATAGCGGGGGGACCAATGAGCAGTTCTTC.